Listed below are T cell receptor beta chains from one sample, sequenced in a study of spatial heterogeneity in lung cancer. TCRdb used MiXCR to reprocess the 5' RACE reads, holding one entry per CDR3 protein. The sample consists of some 21,000 distinct CDR3 sequences, roughly 4.6% of them appearing once. The sequences come from PBMCs, collected at surgery. These receptors all come from a male donor with early-stage non-small cell lung cancer. Each CDR3 is given with its conserved first and last residue. D genes are given only for firm matches. Not every row has a clone size; where given, it reads once, few, many or a size class.

cdr3_nt cdr3_aa cdr3_length d_call clone_size j_call v_call
TGTGCCAGCAGATTGGAGAGGGGGCAATGGACAGATACGCAGTATTTT CASRLERGQWTDTQYF 16 TRBD1 few TRBJ2-3 TRBV7-2
TGTGCCAGCAGCTTAAATGGGGGAGCCAAAAACATTCAGTACTTC CASSLNGGAKNIQYF 15 . medium-sized TRBJ2-4 TRBV7-3
TGTGCCAGCAGCCAAAAGGGCGGGACGCAGTATTTT CASSQKGGTQYF 12 . many TRBJ2-3 TRBV3-1
TGTGCCAGCAGCTCCGACCTCCGTACAGGGACTGAAGCTTTCTTT CASSSDLRTGTEAFF 15 . many TRBJ1-1 TRBV11-2
TGCAGTGCTAGAGTATTGGCGGATACGCAGTATTTT CSARVLADTQYF 12 . medium-sized TRBJ2-3 TRBV20-1
TGCAGCGCTGGGGGGGACAGAGGGACACAAGCCAAAAACATTCAGTACTTC CSAGGDRGTQAKNIQYF 17 . many TRBJ2-4 TRBV29-1
TGCGCCAGCAGCTTGGGTGCAGGGGTGAATGAGCAGTTCTTC CASSLGAGVNEQFF 14 . many TRBJ2-1 TRBV5-1
TGTGCCAGCAGTTCCCGGGGCCCAGGAGCCAAAAACATTCAGTACTTC CASSSRGPGAKNIQYF 16 . few TRBJ2-4 TRBV12-3/TRBV12-4
TGTGCCAGCAGTCGGACTGATTACGAGCAGTACTTC CASSRTDYEQYF 12 . many TRBJ2-7 TRBV6-2/TRBV6-3
TGTGCCAGCAGTCCCGATACGGGTGAACACACTGAAGCTTTCTTT CASSPDTGEHTEAFF 15 . many TRBJ1-1 TRBV12-3/TRBV12-4
TGTGCCAGCAAACAGACCTCCTACGAGCAGTACTTC CASKQTSYEQYF 12 . many TRBJ2-7 TRBV6-1
TGTGCCACCTCCCCCTTAATCCCTGGGGCCAACGTCCTGACTTTC CATSPLIPGANVLTF 15 . . TRBJ2-6 TRBV6-5
TGTGCCAGCAGCTTGGGGACAGACAGCCGCGAGCAGTACTTC CASSLGTDSREQYF 14 TRBD1 many TRBJ2-7 TRBV7-9
TGTGCCAGCAGCTTAGGGTCAGGATCGAACACCGGGGAGCTGTTTTTT CASSLGSGSNTGELFF 16 . many TRBJ2-2 TRBV7-9
TGTGCCAGCAGCGGGTGGGACAGTACCTACGAGCAGTACTTC CASSGWDSTYEQYF 14 TRBD1 . TRBJ2-7 TRBV7-9
TGTGCCAGCACCCGGCAGGACCCACTTCCCCTCCACTTT CASTRQDPLPLHF 13 . many TRBJ1-6 TRBV6-6
TGTGCCAGCAGTTTAGTTTCGGGGGAGGGCAATCAGCCCCAGCATTTT CASSLVSGEGNQPQHF 16 . once TRBJ1-5 TRBV12-3/TRBV12-4
TGTGCCATCAGTCCGACGACCTACGAGCAGTACTTC CAISPTTYEQYF 12 . medium-sized TRBJ2-7 TRBV10-3
TGTGCCAGCAGCGTAGTAGGAATAGCGGGCACCACAGATACGCAGTATTTT CASSVVGIAGTTDTQYF 17 TRBD2 many TRBJ2-3 TRBV9
TGCGCCAGCAGCTTGGTACAGGGCTTCGACGAGCAGTACTTC CASSLVQGFDEQYF 14 . . TRBJ2-7 TRBV5-1
TGTGCCAGCAGCTTAGGGGGAATGGATAACTATGGCTACACCTTC CASSLGGMDNYGYTF 15 . few TRBJ1-2 TRBV9
TGTGCCAGCAGCTTAGTCGGTTTTCAAGAGACCCAGTACTTC CASSLVGFQETQYF 14 . many TRBJ2-5 TRBV7-9
TGTGCCAGCAGTTTGAAGGCGTACACTGAAGCTTTCTTT CASSLKAYTEAFF 13 . medium-sized TRBJ1-1 TRBV12-3/TRBV12-4
TGTGCCAGCAGTTACTCGGACCAGTCCTACGAGCAGTACTTC CASSYSDQSYEQYF 14 . medium-sized TRBJ2-7 TRBV6-5
TGCAGTGCTAGAGATCCCCGGGACGTTAATGAAAAACTGTTTTTT CSARDPRDVNEKLFF 15 . many TRBJ1-4 TRBV20-1
TGTGCCAGCAGCTTAGTAAAGGGGACCTACGAGCAGTACTTC CASSLVKGTYEQYF 14 . many TRBJ2-7 TRBV7-2
TGCGCCAGCAGCCTTCGGGTGGACAGGGGGCAATACGAGCAGTACTTC CASSLRVDRGQYEQYF 16 TRBD1 many TRBJ2-7 TRBV4-1
TGTGCCAGCAGCCAGAGGGGGGCTGTGAACACTGAAGCTTTCTTT CASSQRGAVNTEAFF 15 . many TRBJ1-1 TRBV7-9
TGCAGTGCTCCCGTGTGGGCGGCTGGAAACACCATATATTTT CSAPVWAAGNTIYF 14 . many TRBJ1-3 TRBV20-1
TGTGCCAGCAGCGTAGGGGGCCATACACTGGCGACCGAGCAGTACTTC CASSVGGHTLATEQYF 16 . many TRBJ2-7 TRBV9
TGTGCCAGCAGTTTCGGGGGAAACACCATATATTTT CASSFGGNTIYF 12 . many TRBJ1-3 TRBV12-3/TRBV12-4
TGTGCCAGCAGCTCGAGGGGGCGTTCTAATGAAAAACTGTTTTTT CASSSRGRSNEKLFF 15 TRBD1 many TRBJ1-4 TRBV13
TGTGCCAGCACCCCTCGGACAGGGGGGAGTGATACGCAGTATTTT CASTPRTGGSDTQYF 15 TRBD1 many TRBJ2-3 TRBV2
TGTGCCAGCAGTTCAGGGGGCGCGGATCAAAATAATGAAAAACTGTTTTTT CASSSGGADQNNEKLFF 17 TRBD1 many TRBJ1-4 TRBV28
TGTGCCATCAGGGACAGCTCTGGGGCCAACGTCCTGACTTTC CAIRDSSGANVLTF 14 . many TRBJ2-6 TRBV10-3
TGTGCCAGCAGCACCGGATCTGGAAACACCATATATTTT CASSTGSGNTIYF 13 . many TRBJ1-3 TRBV5-6
TGTGCCAGCAGTTATACCTCAAGGGGGGATAATTCACCCCTCCACTTT CASSYTSRGDNSPLHF 16 . . TRBJ1-6 TRBV6-5
TGCGCCAGCAGCTTGATTATGGACACTGAAGCTTTCTTT CASSLIMDTEAFF 13 . medium-sized TRBJ1-1 TRBV5-1
TGTGCCAGCAGCCGAAGCACAGATACGCAGTATTTT CASSRSTDTQYF 12 . many TRBJ2-3 TRBV3-1
TGTGCCAGCAGCCCTCTAGCGGGAGGGCCTGGAGCAGATACGCAGTATTTT CASSPLAGGPGADTQYF 17 TRBD2 medium-sized TRBJ2-3 TRBV7-8
TGCAGTGCTAGTCCCGGGACAGGGGACTTGTACACTGAAGCTTTCTTT CSASPGTGDLYTEAFF 16 TRBD1 many TRBJ1-1 TRBV20-1
TGTGCCAGCATGGACCAGGCCCGAACATTCTATGGCTACACCTTC CASMDQARTFYGYTF 15 . many TRBJ1-2 TRBV2
TGCAGTGCTAGTGGGGGCTACTCCTACGAGCAGTACTTC CSASGGYSYEQYF 13 . few TRBJ2-7 TRBV20-1
TGTGCCAGCAGTCTGTGGGAGAGGATGACAGATACGCAGTATTTT CASSLWERMTDTQYF 15 . many TRBJ2-3 TRBV6-2/TRBV6-3
TGTGCCAGCAGCTTCACAGAACGGGGCTACGAGCAGTACTTC CASSFTERGYEQYF 14 . medium-sized TRBJ2-7 TRBV5-5